Presented here are 20 T cell receptor beta chains from one specimen sequenced in a study of blood T cell repertoires in COVID-19. Only in-frame clones appear in the TCRdb table, and some are missing; sequencing was by immunoSEQ multiplex PCR. This sample carries about 190,000 clones, roughly 86% of them seen once, and the ten largest clones take around 23%. The sample was PBMCs or T cells enriched from blood (not recorded which). These receptors originate from a woman aged 40 to 49 in a cohort exposed to, infected with or recovered from COVID-19 (not recorded which).

The rearrangement joins TRBV28 to TRBJ1-5; no clear D gene. This CDR3 region has 15 residues. Per the germline V gene, CDR1 is MDHEN and CDR2 is SYDVKM. V was trimmed by 3 bases and J by 0 bases, leaving 9 bases between them. CDR3 nucleotide sequence: TGTGCCAGCAGTTTTTTCGGGAATAGCAATCAGCCCCAGCATTTT. This sequence encodes CASSFFGNSNQPQHF.

Concerning this clone: This may be a read error, as it is one base from a much larger clone. As DNA, the CDR3 is TGTGCCAGCAGCTTAGTGGGACAGATGAACACTGAAGCTTTCTTT. This sequence encodes CASSLVGQMNTEAFF. The chain employs TRBV7-9 and TRBJ1-1, with TRBD1 matching over 7 bases. Germline V gene sequence: CDR1 SEHNR, CDR2 FQNEAQ (reference sequence). V lost 1 base and J lost 0; bases outside the gene matches: 2. The CDR3 totals 15 residues.

The J gene is TRBJ2-3, the V gene TRBV18, with D tentatively TRBD2 (6 bases). V lost 4 bases, J lost 1 base, and 9 bases lay in between. The germline gives CDR1 KGHSH, CDR2 LQKENI. This CDR3 comprises 14 residues. Here the CDR3 reads CASSRGLGTDTQYF. Here the CDR3 DNA reads TGTGCCAGCTCACGGGGACTGGGCACAGATACGCAGTATTTT.

The gene calls are TRBV2 and TRBJ2-2; 9 bases fit TRBD1. V lost 8 bases and J lost 6; bases outside the gene matches: 7. Looked up from germline, CDR1 is SNHLY and CDR2 is FYNNEI. This CDR3 contains 14 residues. CDR3 sequence reads: CASEGQGYPGELFF. CDR3 coding DNA: TGTGCCAGCGAAGGACAGGGGTATCCCGGGGAGCTGTTTTTT.

The chain carries TRBV14 and TRBJ1-2; TRBD1 might be the D (5 bases). Germline CDR1 and CDR2: SGHDN and FVKESK. The CDR3 sequence is 16 residues long. With 6 bases removed from V and 4 bases from J, the gap between germline ends came to 21 bases. Here the CDR3 reads CASREGMNKGSYGYTF. The DNA for the CDR3 is TGTGCCAGCAGGGAGGGGATGAACAAGGGGAGCTATGGCTACACCTTC.

The genes are TRBV28 and TRBJ1-1; D unclear. This CDR3 spans 12 amino acids. With 3 bases removed from V and 7 bases from J, the gap between germline ends came to 9 bases. Germline V gives CDR1 MDHEN, CDR2 SYDVKM. CDR3 protein: CASSFHRIEAFF. As DNA, the CDR3 is TGTGCCAGCAGTTTCCACAGAATTGAAGCTTTCTTT.

The rearrangement uses TRBV11-2 and TRBJ1-1; maybe TRBD1 (5 bases). The germline CDR1 and CDR2 sequences are SGHAT and FQNNGV. This CDR3 is built from 10 residues. Trimming left V 4 bases short and J 11 bases short, with 8 bases between. This CDR3 is CASSSGDAFF. CDR3 DNA sequence: TGTGCCAGCAGCTCGGGGGATGCTTTCTTT.

A few counts support this clone. V gene TRBV6-1 combines with J gene TRBJ1-1; 7 positions match TRBD1. Trimming removed 3 bases from V and 6 bases from J; junction bases left unmatched: 10. The CDR3 is 15 amino acids. Germline values: CDR1 MNHNS, CDR2 SASEGT. CDR3 sequence: CASSDPTGESAEAFF. The CDR3 DNA is TGTGCCAGCAGTGATCCTACAGGGGAAAGCGCTGAAGCTTTCTTT.

V and J are TRBV12-3 or TRBV12-4 and TRBJ2-2; D unresolved. The CDR3 length is 13 residues. V lost 6 bases and J 5 bases, leaving 10 bases between the germline ends. The CDR3 loop reads CASSLAETGELFF. The CDR3 DNA follows: TGTGCCAGCAGCCTGGCGGAGACCGGGGAGCTGTTTTTT.

The gene calls are TRBV27 and TRBJ1-2; 9 bases are a match to TRBD1. V lost 5 bases and J lost 2; bases outside the gene matches: 6. Germline V gene sequence: CDR1 MNHEY, CDR2 SMNVEV (reference sequence). The CDR3 is 15 amino acids. The chain's CDR3 is CASSATGTGNYGYTF. CDR3 coding DNA: TGTGCCAGCAGTGCCACCGGGACAGGGAACTATGGCTACACCTTC.

The V and J genes are TRBV24-1 and TRBJ1-1, with TRBD1 as a possible D gene (6 bases). The CDR3 covers 15 residues. With 3 bases removed from V and 2 bases from J, the gap between germline ends came to 12 bases. Germline V gene data show CDR1 as KGHDR and CDR2 as SFDVKD. CDR3 DNA: TGTGCCACCAGTGATGGTGGCAGGGGTAACACTGAAGCTTTCTTT. Residues: CATSDGGRGNTEAFF.

V gene TRBV19 combines with J gene TRBJ1-1; D might be TRBD1 (5 bases). The CDR3 covers 12 residues. Trimming removed 7 bases from V and 4 bases from J, with 10 bases in between. From germline, CDR1 is LNHDA and CDR2 SQIVND (reference sequence). The CDR3 is CASMLGVTEAFF. CDR3 nucleotide sequence: TGTGCCAGTATGTTAGGGGTCACTGAAGCTTTCTTT.

The rearrangement links TRBV4-2 to TRBJ1-1, with D unresolved. This CDR3 is built from 16 residues. V lost 0 bases, J lost 0 bases, and 11 bases lay in between. The germline V gene has CDR1 LGHNA and CDR2 YNFKEQ. The chain's CDR3 is CASSQDRSGVNTEAFF. CDR3 nucleotides: TGTGCCAGCAGCCAAGATCGTTCCGGGGTGAACACTGAAGCTTTCTTT.

The V call is TRBV6-1, the J call TRBJ1-5; no clear D. V was cut by 1 base and J by 5 bases, with 9 bases left in between. CDR1 and CDR2 from the germline V gene are MNHNS and SASEGT. The length of the CDR3 is 14 residues. The CDR3 here is CASSEGGEDQPQHF. Written as DNA, the CDR3 is TGTGCCAGCAGTGAAGGCGGGGAGGATCAGCCCCAGCATTTT.

The genes are TRBV6-6 and TRBJ2-7; no definite D call. Per germline, CDR1 MNHNY and CDR2 SVGAGI (reference sequence). The length of the CDR3 is 15 residues. V lost 6 bases and J 2 bases, leaving 17 bases between the germline ends. The CDR3 reads CASRADSRPAYEQYF. The DNA for the CDR3 is TGTGCCAGCAGAGCCGACTCCCGTCCGGCCTACGAGCAGTACTTC.

This clone was detected only a few times. V is TRBV14 and J is TRBJ2-7; D is perhaps TRBD1 (5 bases). The germline gives CDR1 SGHDN, CDR2 FVKESK. V was trimmed by 1 base and J by 3 bases, leaving 10 bases between them. The CDR3 length is 14 residues. The DNA for the CDR3 is TGTGCCAGCAGCCAAGGGGCCAGGGTCTACGAGCAGTACTTC. Amino acids: CASSQGARVYEQYF.

The rearrangement uses TRBV7-2 and TRBJ2-1, with 7 bases that match TRBD2. The V segment lost 3 bases and the J segment 4 bases; nucleotides outside the gene matches: 6. CDR1 and CDR2 (germline): SGHTA, FQGNSA. CDR3 size: 15 residues. The DNA of the CDR3 is TGTGCCAGCAGCTTTTCTAGCGGCTCGTACAATGAGCAGTTCTTC. Its protein is CASSFSSGSYNEQFF.

This chain links TRBV6-5 with TRBJ2-7; 8 bases fit TRBD2. This CDR3 is built from 16 residues. With V trimmed by 2 bases and J by 2 bases, 8 bases remained unmatched. Looked up from germline, CDR1 is MNHEY and CDR2 is SVGAGI. In nucleotides, the CDR3 is TGTGCCAGCAGTTACCCGCCGGGAGGGTACCCCTACGAGCAGTACTTC. This gives the protein CASSYPPGGYPYEQYF.

The V gene is TRBV7-9, the J gene TRBJ2-1; TRBD2 matches at 7 bases. The germline V gene encodes CDR1 SEHNR and CDR2 FQNEAQ (reference sequence). CDR3 length: 15 amino acids. Losses at the gene ends were 3 bases for V and 4 bases for J; bases not matched to a gene: 6. This CDR3 reads CASSFGGTMYNEQFF. The CDR3 DNA is TGTGCCAGCAGCTTTGGAGGGACTATGTACAATGAGCAGTTCTTC.

The chain couples TRBV3-1 (or the pseudogene TRBV3-2) to TRBJ2-3, with TRBD2 identical over 7 bases. Per the germline V gene, CDR1 is LGHDT and CDR2 is YNNKEL (reference sequence). CDR3 length equals 15 residues. After removal of 4 bases from V and 8 bases from J, the junction contained 12 bases not matched to a gene. Here the CDR3 reads CASSRDYGGFVTQYF. The CDR3 DNA sequence: TGTGCCAGCAGCCGGGACTACGGGGGGTTTGTTACGCAGTATTTT.